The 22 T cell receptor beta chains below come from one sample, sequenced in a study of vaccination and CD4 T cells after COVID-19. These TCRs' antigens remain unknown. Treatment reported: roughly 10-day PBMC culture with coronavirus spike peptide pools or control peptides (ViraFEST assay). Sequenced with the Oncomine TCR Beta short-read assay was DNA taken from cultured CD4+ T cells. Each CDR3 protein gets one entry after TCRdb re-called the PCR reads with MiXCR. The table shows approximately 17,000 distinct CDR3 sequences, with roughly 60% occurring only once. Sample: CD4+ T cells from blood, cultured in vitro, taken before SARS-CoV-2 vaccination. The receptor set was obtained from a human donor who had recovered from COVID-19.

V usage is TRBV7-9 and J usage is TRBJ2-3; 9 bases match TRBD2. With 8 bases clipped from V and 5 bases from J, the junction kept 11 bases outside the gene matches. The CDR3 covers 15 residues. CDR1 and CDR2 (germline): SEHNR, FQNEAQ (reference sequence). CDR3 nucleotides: TGTGCCAGCGGCATCGGGACTAGCAAAGGAGATACGCAGTATTTT. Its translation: CASGIGTSKGDTQYF.

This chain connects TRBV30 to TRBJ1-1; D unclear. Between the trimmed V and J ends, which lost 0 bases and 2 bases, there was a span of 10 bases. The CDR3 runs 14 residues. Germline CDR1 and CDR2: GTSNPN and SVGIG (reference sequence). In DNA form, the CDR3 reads TGTGCCTGGAGTGTTCAGATAGGCAACACTGAAGCTTTCTTT. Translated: CAWSVQIGNTEAFF. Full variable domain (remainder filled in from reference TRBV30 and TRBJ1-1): SQTIHQWPATLVQPVGSPLSLECTVEGTSNPNLYWYRQAAGRGLQLLFYSVGIGQISSEVPQNLSASRPQDRQFILSSKKLLLSDSGFYLCAWSVQIGNTEAFFGQGTRLTVV.

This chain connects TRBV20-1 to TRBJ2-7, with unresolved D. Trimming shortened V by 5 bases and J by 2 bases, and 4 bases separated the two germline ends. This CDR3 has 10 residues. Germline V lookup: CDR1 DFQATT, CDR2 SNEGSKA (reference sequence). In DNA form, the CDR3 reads TGCAGTGCTGGGGCCTACGAGCAGTACTTC. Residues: CSAGAYEQYF.

The CDR3 is CASGKRQGISGRRTDTQYF. DNA for the CDR3: TGTGCCAGCGGAAAGCGACAGGGAATAAGCGGGCGACGCACAGATACGCAGTATTTT. The chain recombines TRBV7-9 with TRBJ2-3; perhaps TRBD1 as D (7 bases). The germline CDR1 and CDR2 sequences are SEHNR and FQNEAQ (reference sequence). The CDR3 is made up of 19 amino acids. Deletions cut 8 bases from V and 1 base from J, with 28 bases between.

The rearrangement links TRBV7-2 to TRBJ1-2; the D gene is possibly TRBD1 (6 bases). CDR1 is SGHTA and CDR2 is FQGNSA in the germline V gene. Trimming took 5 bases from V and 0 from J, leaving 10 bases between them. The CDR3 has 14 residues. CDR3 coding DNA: TGTGCCAGCAGCCTGGACAGAGCTAACTATGGCTACACCTTC. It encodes CASSLDRANYGYTF.

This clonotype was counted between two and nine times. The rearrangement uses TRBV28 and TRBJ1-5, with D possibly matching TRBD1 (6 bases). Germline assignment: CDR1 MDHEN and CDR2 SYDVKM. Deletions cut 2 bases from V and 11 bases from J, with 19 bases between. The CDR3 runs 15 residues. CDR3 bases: TGTGCCAGCAGTTTAGATATCTCGACAGGAGAGACCCAGCATTTT. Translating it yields CASSLDISTGETQHF.

The CDR3 DNA is TGCAGTGCTAGAGTGATTGGAGGGGGCGGGACTGAAGCTTTCTTT. Amino acids: CSARVIGGGGTEAFF. The chain carries TRBV20-1 and TRBJ1-1, with 7 bases that match TRBD1. CDR1 is DFQATT, CDR2 SNEGSKA, per germline (reference sequence). After removal of 1 base from V and 5 bases from J, the junction contained 10 bases not matched to a gene. The CDR3 has 15 residues.

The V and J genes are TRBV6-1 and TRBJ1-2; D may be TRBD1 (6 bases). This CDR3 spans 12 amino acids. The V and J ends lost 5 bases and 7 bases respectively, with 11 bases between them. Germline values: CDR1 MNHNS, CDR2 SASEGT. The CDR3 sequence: CASSQGRGGYTF. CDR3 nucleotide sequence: TGTGCCAGCAGTCAGGGGCGCGGTGGCTACACCTTC.

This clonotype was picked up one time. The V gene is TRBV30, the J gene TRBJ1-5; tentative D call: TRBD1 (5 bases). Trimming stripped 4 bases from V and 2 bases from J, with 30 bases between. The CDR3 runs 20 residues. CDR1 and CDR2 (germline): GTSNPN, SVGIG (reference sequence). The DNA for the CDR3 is TGTGCCTGGACGCCCCCAGCAACCAGGGAAAGGGGAGATCGCAATCAGCCCCAGCATTTT. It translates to CAWTPPATRERGDRNQPQHF.

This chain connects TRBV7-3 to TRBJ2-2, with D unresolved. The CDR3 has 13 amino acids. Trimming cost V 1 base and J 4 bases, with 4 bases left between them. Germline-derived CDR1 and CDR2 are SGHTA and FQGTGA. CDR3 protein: CASSLIGTGELFF. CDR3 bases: TGTGCCAGCAGCTTAATTGGCACCGGGGAGCTGTTTTTT.

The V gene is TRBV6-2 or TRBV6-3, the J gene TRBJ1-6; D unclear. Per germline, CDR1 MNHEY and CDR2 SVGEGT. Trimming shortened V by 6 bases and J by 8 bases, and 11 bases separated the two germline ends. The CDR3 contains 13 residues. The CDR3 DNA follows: TGTGCCAGCAGAAACGGGCTGTATTCACCCCTCCACTTT. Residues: CASRNGLYSPLHF.

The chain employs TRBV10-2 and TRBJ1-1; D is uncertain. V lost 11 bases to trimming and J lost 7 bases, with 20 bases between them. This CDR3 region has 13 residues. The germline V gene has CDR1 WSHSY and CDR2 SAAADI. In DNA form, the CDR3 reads TGCGCCGCATCAGAGATGAGGGCGAATGAAGCTTTCTTT. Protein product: CAASEMRANEAFF.

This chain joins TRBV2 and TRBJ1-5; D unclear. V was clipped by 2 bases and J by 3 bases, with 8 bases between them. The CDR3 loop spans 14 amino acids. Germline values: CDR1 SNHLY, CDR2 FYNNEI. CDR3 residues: CASSESGLNQPQHF. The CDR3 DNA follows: TGTGCCAGCAGTGAATCGGGTCTCAATCAGCCCCAGCATTTT.

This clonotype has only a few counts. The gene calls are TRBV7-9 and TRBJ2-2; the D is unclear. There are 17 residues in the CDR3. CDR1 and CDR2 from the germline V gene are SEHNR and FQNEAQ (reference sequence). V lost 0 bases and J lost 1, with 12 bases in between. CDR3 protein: CASSLARNFKNTGELFF. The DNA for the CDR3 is TGTGCCAGCAGCTTAGCGCGAAATTTCAAGAACACCGGGGAGCTGTTTTTT.

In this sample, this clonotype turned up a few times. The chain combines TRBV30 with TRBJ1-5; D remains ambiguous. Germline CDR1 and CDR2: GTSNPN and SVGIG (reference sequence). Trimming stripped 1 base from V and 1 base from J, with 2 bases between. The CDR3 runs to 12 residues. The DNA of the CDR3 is TGTGCCTGGAGTGGCAGCAATCAGCCCCAGCATTTT. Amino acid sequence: CAWSGSNQPQHF.

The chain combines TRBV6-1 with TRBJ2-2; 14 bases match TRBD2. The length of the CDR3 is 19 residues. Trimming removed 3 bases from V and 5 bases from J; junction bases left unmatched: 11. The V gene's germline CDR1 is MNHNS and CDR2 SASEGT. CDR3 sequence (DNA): TGTGCCAGCAGTGAGCTGCCGGGACTAGCGGGAGTTCGTACCGGGGAGCTGTTTTTT. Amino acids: CASSELPGLAGVRTGELFF.

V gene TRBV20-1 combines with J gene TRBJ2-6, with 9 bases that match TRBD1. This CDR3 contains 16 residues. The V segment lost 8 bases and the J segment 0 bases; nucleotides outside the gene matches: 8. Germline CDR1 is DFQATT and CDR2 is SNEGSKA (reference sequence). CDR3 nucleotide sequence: TGCAGTACCACAGGGGGCAAACCCTCTGGGGCCAACGTCCTGACTTTC. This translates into CSTTGGKPSGANVLTF.

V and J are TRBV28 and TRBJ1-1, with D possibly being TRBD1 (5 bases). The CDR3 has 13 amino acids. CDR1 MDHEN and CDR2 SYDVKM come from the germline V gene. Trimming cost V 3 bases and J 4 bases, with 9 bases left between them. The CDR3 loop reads CASSFPGGTEAFF. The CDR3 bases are TGTGCCAGCAGTTTTCCGGGGGGCACTGAAGCTTTCTTT.

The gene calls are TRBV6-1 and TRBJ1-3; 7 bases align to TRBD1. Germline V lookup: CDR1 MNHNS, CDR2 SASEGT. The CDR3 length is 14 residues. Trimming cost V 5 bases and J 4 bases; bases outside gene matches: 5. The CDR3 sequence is CASSRGTAGNTIYF. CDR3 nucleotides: TGTGCCAGCAGTCGCGGGACAGCCGGAAACACCATATATTTT.

CDR3 in DNA: TGCAGTGCTAGAGCCAGGGACCGGGACTATGCCCCAGATACGCAGTATTTT. Amino acids: CSARARDRDYAPDTQYF. V is TRBV20-1 and J is TRBJ2-3; the match to TRBD2 covers 7 bases. The CDR3 is 17 amino acids. Germline values: CDR1 DFQATT, CDR2 SNEGSKA (reference sequence). V shed 1 base and J 4 bases; nucleotides not matched to a gene: 14.

DNA for the CDR3: TGTGCCAGCAGTTTGTGGGCCTACGAGCAGTACTTC. Translation: CASSLWAYEQYF. This sequence joins TRBV12-3 or TRBV12-4 and TRBJ2-7; D ambiguous. The CDR3 length is 12 residues. V lost 3 bases and J 2 bases, leaving 5 bases between the germline ends.

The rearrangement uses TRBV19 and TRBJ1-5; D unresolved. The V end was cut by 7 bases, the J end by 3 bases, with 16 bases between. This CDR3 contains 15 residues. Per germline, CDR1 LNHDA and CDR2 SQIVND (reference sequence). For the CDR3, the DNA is TGTGCCAGTAAAGCTCTGGGGAGTGACAATCAGCCCCAGCATTTT. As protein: CASKALGSDNQPQHF.